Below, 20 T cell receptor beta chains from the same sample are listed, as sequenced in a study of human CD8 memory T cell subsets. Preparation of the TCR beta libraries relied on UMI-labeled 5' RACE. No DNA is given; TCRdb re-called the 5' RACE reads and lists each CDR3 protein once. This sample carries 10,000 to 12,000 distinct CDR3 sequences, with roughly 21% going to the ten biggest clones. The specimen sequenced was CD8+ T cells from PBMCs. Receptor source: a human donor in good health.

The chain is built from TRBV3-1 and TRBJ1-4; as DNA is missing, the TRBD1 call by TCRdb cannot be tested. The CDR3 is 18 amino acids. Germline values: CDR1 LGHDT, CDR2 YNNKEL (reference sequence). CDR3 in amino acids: CASSQRWRQGAKGEKLFF.

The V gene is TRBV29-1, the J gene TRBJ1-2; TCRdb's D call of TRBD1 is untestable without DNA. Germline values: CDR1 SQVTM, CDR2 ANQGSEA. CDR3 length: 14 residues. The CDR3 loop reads CSVELRGQSYGYTF.

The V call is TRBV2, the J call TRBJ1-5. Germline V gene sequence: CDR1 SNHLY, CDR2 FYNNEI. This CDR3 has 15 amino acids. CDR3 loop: CASSEVGNSNQPQHF.

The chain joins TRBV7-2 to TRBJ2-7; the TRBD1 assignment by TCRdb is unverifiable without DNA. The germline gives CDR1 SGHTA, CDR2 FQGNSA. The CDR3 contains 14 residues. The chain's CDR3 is CASSPRQGNYEQYF. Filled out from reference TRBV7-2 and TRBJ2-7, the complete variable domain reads GAGVSQSPSNKVTEKGKDVELRCDPISGHTALYWYRQSLGQGLEFLIYFQGNSAPDKSGLPSDRFSAERTGGSVSTLTIQRTQQEDSAVYLCASSPRQGNYEQYFGPGTRLTVT.

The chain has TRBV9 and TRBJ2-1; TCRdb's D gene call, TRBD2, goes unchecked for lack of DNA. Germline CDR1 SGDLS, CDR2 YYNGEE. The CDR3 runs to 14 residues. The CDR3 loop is CASSVVSRENEQFF.

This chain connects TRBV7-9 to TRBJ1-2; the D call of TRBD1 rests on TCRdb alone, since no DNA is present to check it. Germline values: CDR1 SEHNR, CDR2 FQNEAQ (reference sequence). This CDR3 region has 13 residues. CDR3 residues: CASSFDRENGYTF.

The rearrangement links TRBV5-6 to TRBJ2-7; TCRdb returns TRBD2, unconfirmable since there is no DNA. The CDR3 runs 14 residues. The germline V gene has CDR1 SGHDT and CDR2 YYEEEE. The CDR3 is CASSLGGDSYEQYF.

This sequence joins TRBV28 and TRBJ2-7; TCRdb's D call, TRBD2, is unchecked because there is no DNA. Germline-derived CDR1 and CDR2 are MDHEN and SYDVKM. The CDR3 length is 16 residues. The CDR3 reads CASSMTSGRAVDEQYF.

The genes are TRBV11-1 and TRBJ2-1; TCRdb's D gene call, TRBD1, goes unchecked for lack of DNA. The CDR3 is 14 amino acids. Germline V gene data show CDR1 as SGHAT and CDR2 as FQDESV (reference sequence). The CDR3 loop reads CASSPKNRGHEQFF.

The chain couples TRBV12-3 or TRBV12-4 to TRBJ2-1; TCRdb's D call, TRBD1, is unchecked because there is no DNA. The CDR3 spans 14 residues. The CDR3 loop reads CASTPAVAYNEQFF.

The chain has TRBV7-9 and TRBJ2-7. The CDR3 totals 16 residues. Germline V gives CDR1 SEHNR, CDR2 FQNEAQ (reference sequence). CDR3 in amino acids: CASSSAVGKSSYEQYF.

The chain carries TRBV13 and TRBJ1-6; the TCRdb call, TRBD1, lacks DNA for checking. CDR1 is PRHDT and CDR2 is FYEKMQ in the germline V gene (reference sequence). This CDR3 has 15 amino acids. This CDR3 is CASSPPGAINSPLHF.

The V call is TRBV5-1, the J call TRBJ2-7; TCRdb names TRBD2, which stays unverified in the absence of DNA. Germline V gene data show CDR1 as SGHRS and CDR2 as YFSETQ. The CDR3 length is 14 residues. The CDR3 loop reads CASSLERPNYEQYF.

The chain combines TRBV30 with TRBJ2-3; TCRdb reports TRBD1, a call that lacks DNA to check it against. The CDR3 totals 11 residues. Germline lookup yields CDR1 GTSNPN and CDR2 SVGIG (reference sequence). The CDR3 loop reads CAWRLGATQYF.

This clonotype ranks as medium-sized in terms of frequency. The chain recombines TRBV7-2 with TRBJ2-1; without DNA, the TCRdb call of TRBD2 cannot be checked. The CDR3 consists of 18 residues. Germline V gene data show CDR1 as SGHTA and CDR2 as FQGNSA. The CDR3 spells CASSLGGPYGTIGNEQFF.

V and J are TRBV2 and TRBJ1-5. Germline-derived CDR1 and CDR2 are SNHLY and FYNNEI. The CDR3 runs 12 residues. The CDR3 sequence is CASRIVNQPQHF.

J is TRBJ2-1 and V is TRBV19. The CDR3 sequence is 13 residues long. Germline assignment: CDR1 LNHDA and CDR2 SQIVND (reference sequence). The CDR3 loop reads CASSIDPVREQFF.

The CDR3 reads CASSPPGQGGYEQYF. The V gene is TRBV3-1, the J gene TRBJ2-7; checking the TCRdb D call of TRBD1 is not possible without DNA. Germline CDR1 reads LGHDT; CDR2 reads YNNKEL (reference sequence). This CDR3 region has 15 residues.

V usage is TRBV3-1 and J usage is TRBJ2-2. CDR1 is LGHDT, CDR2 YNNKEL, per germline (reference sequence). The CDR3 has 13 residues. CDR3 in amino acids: CASSQDRLGELFF.

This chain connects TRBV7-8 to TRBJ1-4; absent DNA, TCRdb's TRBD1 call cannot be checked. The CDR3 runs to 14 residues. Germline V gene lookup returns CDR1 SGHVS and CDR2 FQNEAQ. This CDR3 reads CASSSRQGGEKLFF.